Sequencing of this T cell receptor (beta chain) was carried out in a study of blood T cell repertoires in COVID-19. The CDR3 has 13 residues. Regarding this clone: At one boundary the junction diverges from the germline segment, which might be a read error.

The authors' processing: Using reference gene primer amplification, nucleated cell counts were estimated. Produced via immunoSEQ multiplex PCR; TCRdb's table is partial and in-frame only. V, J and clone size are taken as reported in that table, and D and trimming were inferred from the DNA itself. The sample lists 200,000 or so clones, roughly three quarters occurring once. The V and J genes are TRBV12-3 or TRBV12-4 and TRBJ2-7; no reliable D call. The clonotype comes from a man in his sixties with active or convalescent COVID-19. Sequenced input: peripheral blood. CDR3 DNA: TGTGCCAGCAGGTTAGCTTCCCTCTACGAGCAGTACTTC. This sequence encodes CASRLASLYEQYF.